This entry lists 7 T cell receptor beta chains sequenced from one sample in a study of CD8 T cells in Susac syndrome. It was with random hexamers that roughly 0.45 to 1 ug RNA was reverse transcribed. TCRdb analysed the immunoSEQ multiplex PCR reads with MiXCR anew, one entry per CDR3 protein. The sample records 120,000 or so distinct CDR3 sequences, around 94% being singletons. Material: CD4+ T cells from PBMCs. The source of these receptors is a human donor in good health.

The chain employs TRBV4-2 and TRBJ2-7; D is possibly TRBD2 (6 bases). The CDR3 consists of 14 residues. Between the trimmed V and J ends, which lost 0 bases and 6 bases, there was a span of 12 bases. Germline V gene sequence: CDR1 LGHNA, CDR2 YNFKEQ. For the CDR3, the DNA is TGTGCCAGCAGCCAAGATATGGGGGGAGGCGAGCAGTACTTC. This gives the protein CASSQDMGGGEQYF.

The chain is built from TRBV12-3 or TRBV12-4 and TRBJ2-2, with D perhaps TRBD2 (6 bases). There are 16 residues in the CDR3. V gave up 8 bases and J gave up 4 bases, with 20 bases separating them. The CDR3 DNA reads as TGTGCCAGCTCCTACCCTTCAGGCGGGACCACCGGGGAGCTGTTTTTT. Translated: CASSYPSGGTTGELFF.

The chain recombines TRBV6-2 or TRBV6-3 with TRBJ2-7, with 7 bases identical to TRBD1. The V gene's germline CDR1 is MNHEY and CDR2 SVGEGT. CDR3 length equals 15 residues. The V segment lost 2 bases and the J segment 4 bases; nucleotides outside the gene matches: 8. The CDR3 loop reads CASSYDDRAGYEQYF. CDR3 nucleotide sequence: TGTGCCAGCAGTTACGACGACAGGGCAGGGTACGAGCAGTACTTC.

This rearrangement joins TRBV6-5 to TRBJ2-3; 10 nucleotides align to TRBD2. Germline CDR1 MNHEY, CDR2 SVGAGI. V lost 8 bases to trimming and J lost 1 base; unmatched junction nucleotides: 6. CDR3 length: 15 amino acids. CDR3 amino acids: CASRGLADGTDTQYF. CDR3 coding DNA: TGTGCCAGCCGAGGACTAGCGGACGGCACAGATACGCAGTATTTT.

V usage is TRBV7-9 and J usage is TRBJ2-1, with TRBD2 matching 8 bases. This CDR3 has 18 residues. With 1 base clipped from V and 0 bases from J, the junction kept 8 bases outside the gene matches. CDR1 SEHNR and CDR2 FQNEAQ come from the germline V gene (reference sequence). The CDR3 bases are TGTGCCAGCAGCTTAGTCGGGGGCGGGAGGAGCTCCTACAATGAGCAGTTCTTC. Its protein product is CASSLVGGGRSSYNEQFF.

The J gene is TRBJ1-6, the V gene TRBV5-6, with D perhaps TRBD1 (6 bases). Trimming removed 5 bases from V and 1 base from J, with 16 bases in between. From germline, CDR1 is SGHDT and CDR2 YYEEEE. The CDR3 is 17 amino acids. The CDR3 region is CASSDGQSGSYNSPLHF. Written as DNA, the CDR3 is TGTGCCAGCAGTGACGGACAGAGCGGGTCCTATAATTCACCCCTCCACTTT.

This clonotype was recorded once. J is TRBJ2-3 and V is TRBV5-1, with 11 bases lining up with TRBD2. CDR1 SGHRS and CDR2 YFSETQ come from the germline V gene. V lost 2 bases to trimming and J lost 1 base; unmatched junction nucleotides: 6. This CDR3 contains 17 residues. The CDR3 loop is CASSFSGRAQGTDTQYF. CDR3 nucleotides: TGCGCCAGCAGCTTTAGCGGGAGGGCCCAGGGCACAGATACGCAGTATTTT.